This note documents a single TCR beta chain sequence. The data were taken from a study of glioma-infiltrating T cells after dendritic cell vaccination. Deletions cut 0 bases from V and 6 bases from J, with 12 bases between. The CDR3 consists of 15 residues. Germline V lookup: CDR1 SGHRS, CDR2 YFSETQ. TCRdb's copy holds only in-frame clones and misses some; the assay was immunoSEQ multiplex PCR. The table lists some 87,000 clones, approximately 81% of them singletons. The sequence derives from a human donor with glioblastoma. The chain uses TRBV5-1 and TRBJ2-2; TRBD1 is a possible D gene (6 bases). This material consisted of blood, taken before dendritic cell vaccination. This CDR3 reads CASSLAGAPAGELFF. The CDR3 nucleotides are TGCGCCAGCAGCTTGGCAGGGGCCCCCGCCGGGGAGCTGTTTTTT.